The subject of this entry is one T cell receptor (beta chain). This record belongs to a study of blood T cell repertoires in COVID-19. Per the study methods: Amplification of reference gene primers provided the estimated nucleated cell counts. The table came from immunoSEQ multiplex PCR; TCRdb's copy has only in-frame clones and leaves some out. For V, J and clone size, that table is used; D and trimming come from the DNA. The sample contains 270,000 or so clones, 85% to 90% of which appear only once. Trimming left V 3 bases short and J 2 bases short, with 7 bases between. CDR3 length equals 13 residues. CDR1 MNHNS and CDR2 SASEGT come from the germline V gene.

Sequenced sample: peripheral blood. This TCR was recovered from a woman aged 55-69 years with COVID-19, enrolled during active disease. V is TRBV6-1 and J is TRBJ1-1; D remains unclear. In DNA form, the CDR3 reads TGTGCCAGCAGTGATTTCCTCAACACTGAAGCTTTCTTT. Translated, it gives CASSDFLNTEAFF.